This entry lists 32 T cell receptor beta chains sequenced from one sample in a study of T cells in Graves' hyperthyroidism and ophthalmopathy. The TCR beta CDR3 regions underwent amplification using RNA transcripts as the source. With the HTBI primer set, the TCR CDR3 went through a first round of RT-PCR. TCRdb fed the multiplex PCR reads into MiXCR, producing one record per CDR3 protein. The data show about 600,000 distinct CDR3 sequences, with 12% to 15% seen just once and about 7% held by the top ten. Sequencing was done on a sample of blood. The receptors were gathered from a woman in her late teens or twenties with Graves' ophthalmopathy.

This clonotype has just a few counts. This chain uses TRBV5-5 with TRBJ2-7; 10 positions agree with TRBD1. The CDR3 extends over 16 amino acids. In germline, CDR1 is SGHKS, CDR2 YYEKEE (reference sequence). The V segment lost 5 bases and the J segment 5 bases; nucleotides outside the gene matches: 13. The CDR3 DNA is TGTGCCAGCAGTAACCTTAGTAGGGACAGGGGCCACGAGCAGTACTTC. This encodes CASSNLSRDRGHEQYF.

This clonotype was detected many times. The CDR3 loop is CRPLGGWGANEQFF. The CDR3 coding sequence is TGCAGACCCCTGGGGGGTTGGGGGGCCAATGAGCAGTTCTTC. The chain recombines TRBV20-1 with TRBJ2-1; D assignment may be TRBD1 or TRBD2 (6 bases each). Germline CDR1 reads DFQATT; CDR2 reads SNEGSKA (reference sequence). This CDR3 contains 14 residues.

The V gene is TRBV4-1, the J gene TRBJ2-7; 10 positions agree with TRBD2. There are 19 residues in the CDR3. The junction had 13 bases not matched to a gene; V was cut back by 0 bases and J by 2 bases. Germline V gene data show CDR1 as MGHRA and CDR2 as YSYEKL. The CDR3 DNA reads as TGCGCCAGCAGCCAAGATCCATCTAGCGGGAGTTTCTACCCCTACGAGCAGTACTTC. This gives the protein CASSQDPSSGSFYPYEQYF.

In its sample, this clonotype was seen a few times. This chain uses TRBV19 with TRBJ1-5; D is unresolved. Deletions cut 6 bases from V and 6 bases from J, with 12 bases between. Germline values: CDR1 LNHDA, CDR2 SQIVND (reference sequence). This CDR3 is built from 13 residues. Here the CDR3 DNA reads TGTGCCAGTAGCAACACAGTGGGTCAGCCCCAGCATTTT. Translating it yields CASSNTVGQPQHF.

This clonotype has ten or more counts. The V call is TRBV20-1, the J call TRBJ1-2; TRBD1 is a possible D gene (6 bases). V was pared by 7 bases and J by 2 bases, with 20 bases between. The CDR3 runs 15 residues. Looked up from germline, CDR1 is DFQATT and CDR2 is SNEGSKA (reference sequence). Here the CDR3 reads CSGGAGPKENYGYTF. The CDR3, as DNA: TGCAGTGGGGGGGCAGGGCCGAAAGAGAACTATGGCTACACCTTC.

In this sample, this clonotype turned up many times. This sequence joins TRBV28 and TRBJ1-5; 9 nucleotides agree with TRBD1. The V segment lost 4 bases and the J segment 1 base; nucleotides outside the gene matches: 14. This CDR3 is 19 amino acids long. Germline values: CDR1 MDHEN, CDR2 SYDVKM. CDR3 DNA sequence: TGTGCCAGCAGTTGGTCGTCGGACAGGGGACCCTGGAGCAATCAGCCCCAGCATTTT. As protein: CASSWSSDRGPWSNQPQHF.

J is TRBJ1-5 and V is TRBV19, with a tentative D call TRBD1 (6 bases). V lost 5 bases, J lost 4 bases, and 12 bases lay in between. Germline V lookup: CDR1 LNHDA, CDR2 SQIVND (reference sequence). The length of the CDR3 is 14 residues. In nucleotides, the CDR3 is TGTGCCAGTAGTTTTATGACAGGAAATCAGCCCCAGCATTTT. Its protein product is CASSFMTGNQPQHF. The full variable domain, in which reference TRBV19 and TRBJ1-5 provide the parts outside the CDR3, is DGGITQSPKYLFRKEGQNVTLSCEQNLNHDAMYWYRQDPGQGLRLIYYSQIVNDFQKGDIAEGYSVSREKKESFPLTVTSAQKNPTAFYLCASSFMTGNQPQHFGDGTRLSIL.

Only a few counts were recorded for this clonotype. The chain carries TRBV20-1 and TRBJ2-5; the match to TRBD1 covers 7 bases. Germline V lookup: CDR1 DFQATT, CDR2 SNEGSKA (reference sequence). The CDR3 extends over 13 amino acids. V gave up 5 bases and J gave up 4 bases; unmatched junction bases: 7. The CDR3 DNA reads as TGCAGTGCTCCACAGGGGTGGGGAGAGACCCAGTACTTC. This encodes CSAPQGWGETQYF.

This clonotype was counted many times. The chain carries TRBV10-3 and TRBJ2-7; 12 bases agree with TRBD1. The germline V gene has CDR1 ENHRY and CDR2 SYGVKD. The CDR3 extends over 19 amino acids. Unmatched junction bases numbered 15, after V lost 5 bases and J lost 1 base. CDR3 amino acids: CAISTTRDRGRSGSYEQYF. The CDR3 DNA follows: TGTGCCATCAGTACGACTCGGGACAGGGGGCGTTCAGGATCCTACGAGCAGTACTTC.

This clonotype was seen more than once but under ten times. The chain has TRBV5-8 and TRBJ1-1; D is possibly TRBD1 (5 bases). Germline V gives CDR1 SGHTS, CDR2 YDEGEE. CDR3 length: 15 amino acids. Trimming removed 4 bases from V and 0 bases from J, with 13 bases in between. The CDR3 reads CASSRGRGMNTEAFF. The CDR3 coding sequence is TGTGCCAGCAGCCGGGGACGGGGGATGAACACTGAAGCTTTCTTT.

This clonotype has at least ten counts. The chain uses TRBV7-8 and TRBJ2-1; TRBD2 aligns across 7 bases. This CDR3 comprises 17 residues. J was trimmed by 5 bases and V by 0 bases; bases with no gene match: 10. CDR1 and CDR2 (germline): SGHVS, FQNEAQ. The CDR3 loop reads CASSLALWQREDNEQFF. The CDR3 DNA sequence: TGTGCCAGCAGCTTAGCGCTATGGCAGCGGGAAGACAATGAGCAGTTCTTC.

This clonotype was seen at least ten times. The chain links TRBV12-5 to TRBJ2-5, with TRBD1 matching 11 bases. This CDR3 is built from 18 residues. Germline V lookup: CDR1 LGHNT, CDR2 FRNRAP. The junction had 16 bases not matched to a gene; V was cut back by 6 bases and J by 4 bases. DNA for the CDR3: TGTGCTAGTGGCCCGGGACAGGGGGTTAGGAAAGGCGGAGAGACCCAGTACTTC. Protein: CASGPGQGVRKGGETQYF.

This clonotype was seen at least ten times. This chain links TRBV2 with TRBJ2-1, with 8 bases that match TRBD2. Germline values: CDR1 SNHLY, CDR2 FYNNEI. The CDR3 is made up of 17 amino acids. J lost 4 bases, V lost 8 bases, and 16 bases had no gene match. CDR3 nucleotide sequence: TGTGCCAGCCTAAGGGCGGGAGGCGAAGATTTGTACAATGAGCAGTTCTTC. Residues: CASLRAGGEDLYNEQFF.

This clonotype was detected only a few times. This chain joins TRBV7-9 and TRBJ1-2; D uncertain. The CDR3 runs to 15 residues. Trimming removed 0 bases at V and 7 bases at J, with 15 bases between. CDR1 and CDR2 (germline): SEHNR, FQNEAQ (reference sequence). In DNA, the CDR3 is TGTGCCAGCAGCTTAGCCGGAGACTCCACTGGTGGCTACACCTTC. Its translation: CASSLAGDSTGGYTF.

This clonotype has at least ten counts. The J gene is TRBJ2-3, the V gene TRBV20-1, with 15 positions matching TRBD2. Germline CDR1 reads DFQATT; CDR2 reads SNEGSKA (reference sequence). After removal of 6 bases from V and 4 bases from J, the junction contained 5 bases not matched to a gene. The CDR3 runs to 15 residues. This chain's CDR3 is CSAPRTSGGADTQYF. Here the CDR3 DNA reads TGCAGTGCACCTAGGACTAGCGGGGGGGCAGATACGCAGTATTTT.

The chain recombines TRBV19 with TRBJ2-7, with D unresolved. The germline V gene has CDR1 LNHDA and CDR2 SQIVND (reference sequence). Trimming cost V 0 bases and J 1 base, with 4 bases left between them. This CDR3 has 13 residues. CDR3 DNA sequence: TGTGCCAGTAGTATAGACGGATCCTACGAGCAGTACTTC. It codes for CASSIDGSYEQYF.

This clonotype was seen repeatedly, ten times or more. The genes are TRBV10-3 and TRBJ2-1, with D unresolved. CDR3 length: 14 residues. Germline V gene data show CDR1 as ENHRY and CDR2 as SYGVKD. Trimming removed 10 bases from V and 1 base from J, with 14 bases in between. This CDR3 reads CASLGQSSYNEQFF. As DNA, the CDR3 is TGTGCCAGCCTAGGGCAAAGTTCCTACAATGAGCAGTTCTTC.

The V call is TRBV6-5, the J call TRBJ2-5; the D gene could be TRBD1 or TRBD2 (5 bases each). The germline CDR1 and CDR2 sequences are MNHEY and SVGAGI. Trimming pared 2 bases from V and 4 bases from J, leaving 17 bases between. There are 16 residues in the CDR3. CDR3 protein: CASSYRPGPRGETQYF. For the CDR3, the DNA is TGTGCCAGCAGTTACCGCCCGGGACCAAGGGGAGAGACCCAGTACTTC.

The chain combines TRBV12-3 or TRBV12-4 with TRBJ2-1; D call uncertain. With 11 bases removed from V and 5 bases from J, the gap between germline ends came to 7 bases. The CDR3 has 10 residues. The CDR3 coding sequence is TGTGCCTCTGAAAACAATGAGCAGTTCTTC. This gives the protein CASENNEQFF.

This clonotype was detected many times. V and J are TRBV6-5 and TRBJ2-7; weak D call: TRBD1 (6 bases). Germline V gene data show CDR1 as MNHEY and CDR2 as SVGAGI. Trimming cost V 0 bases and J 2 bases, with 8 bases left between them. The CDR3 has 14 amino acids. The CDR3 region is CASSYSGGPYEQYF. CDR3 nucleotide sequence: TGTGCCAGCAGTTACTCAGGGGGTCCCTACGAGCAGTACTTC.

This clonotype has more than one count but fewer than ten. The DNA of the CDR3 is TGCAGTGCTAGAGCTTCAGGAGGGATATATGGCTACACCTTC. It codes for CSARASGGIYGYTF. The chain carries TRBV20-1 and TRBJ1-2, with D unresolved. Germline V gene lookup returns CDR1 DFQATT and CDR2 SNEGSKA (reference sequence). V lost 1 base and J 5 bases, leaving 14 bases between the germline ends. This CDR3 has 14 amino acids.

This clonotype was picked up many times. This chain joins TRBV3-1 and TRBJ2-7; D is undetermined. The CDR3 length is 12 residues. V lost 0 bases and J lost 7, with 7 bases in between. Germline-derived CDR1 and CDR2 are LGHDT and YNNKEL (reference sequence). CDR3 DNA sequence: TGTGCCAGCAGCCAAGATCTTAAGGAGCAGTACTTC. Amino acids: CASSQDLKEQYF.

This clonotype was found many times. The chain combines TRBV28 with TRBJ1-1; D is undetermined. V was shortened by 1 base and J by 3 bases, with 12 bases between the two germline ends. Germline lookup yields CDR1 MDHEN and CDR2 SYDVKM. There are 15 residues in the CDR3. DNA for the CDR3: TGTGCCAGCAGTTTATATCCGGGTTCGGACACTGAAGCTTTCTTT. It is translated as CASSLYPGSDTEAFF.

Many counts were recorded for this clonotype. This chain connects TRBV7-2 to TRBJ2-7; 10 nucleotides align to TRBD2. Germline V gene data show CDR1 as SGHTA and CDR2 as FQGNSA. V shed 5 bases, J shed 5 bases, and the junction held 24 bases outside the gene matches. This CDR3 has 20 residues. CDR3 region: CASSLYSGDIILAGFDEQYF. For the CDR3, the DNA is TGTGCCAGCAGCCTATACTCCGGGGACATAATACTAGCGGGATTTGACGAGCAGTACTTC.

This clonotype appeared a few times. This chain's CDR3 is CASSSAAAVTEAFF. The CDR3 nucleotides are TGTGCCAGCAGCTCCGCGGCGGCTGTAACTGAAGCTTTCTTT. The chain joins TRBV7-2 to TRBJ1-1; D remains ambiguous. The V and J ends lost 4 bases and 5 bases respectively, with 14 bases between them. The germline gives CDR1 SGHTA, CDR2 FQGNSA. This CDR3 comprises 14 residues. Using reference TRBV7-2 and TRBJ1-1 for the parts outside the CDR3, the full variable domain is GAGVSQSPSNKVTEKGKDVELRCDPISGHTALYWYRQSLGQGLEFLIYFQGNSAPDKSGLPSDRFSAERTGGSVSTLTIQRTQQEDSAVYLCASSSAAAVTEAFFGQGTRLTVV.

This clonotype was seen at least ten times. The chain employs TRBV7-3 and TRBJ1-1; 7 nucleotides align to TRBD1. The CDR3 contains 14 residues. The germline V gene has CDR1 SGHTA and CDR2 FQGTGA. V lost 5 bases, J lost 2 bases, and 5 bases stayed unmatched. This CDR3 is CASSQTGPNTEAFF. The CDR3 coding sequence is TGTGCCAGCAGCCAGACAGGGCCTAACACTGAAGCTTTCTTT. The variable domain in full, with the rest retrieved from reference TRBV7-3 and TRBJ1-1, is GAGVSQTPSNKVTEKGKYVELRCDPISGHTALYWYRQSLGQGPEFLIYFQGTGAADDSGLPNDRFFAVRPEGSVSTLKIQRTERGDSAVYLCASSQTGPNTEAFFGQGTRLTVV.

The J gene is TRBJ2-1, the V gene TRBV18; 9 positions agree with TRBD1. V was pared by 6 bases and J by 4 bases, with 13 bases of the junction left unmatched. This CDR3 comprises 17 residues. Germline V gene sequence: CDR1 KGHSH, CDR2 LQKENI. The CDR3 DNA follows: TGTGCCAGCTCGCAAGGAGCGGGACAGGGTTCGTACAATGAGCAGTTCTTC. Encoded protein: CASSQGAGQGSYNEQFF.

This clonotype was detected ten times or more. The gene calls are TRBV11-3 and TRBJ1-1; D is possibly TRBD1 (6 bases). CDR1 and CDR2 (germline): SGHNT, YENEEA. V was pared by 0 bases and J by 4 bases, with 12 bases between. The CDR3 consists of 15 residues. CDR3 protein: CASSLEQGGSTEAFF. For the CDR3, the DNA is TGTGCCAGCAGCTTAGAACAGGGCGGGAGCACTGAAGCTTTCTTT. The full variable domain, in which reference TRBV11-3 and TRBJ1-1 provide the parts outside the CDR3, is EAGVVQSPRYKIIEKKQPVAFWCNPISGHNTLYWYLQNLGQGPELLIRYENEEAVDDSQLPKDRFSAERLKGVDSTLKIQPAELGDSAVYLCASSLEQGGSTEAFFGQGTRLTVV.

The chain employs TRBV7-2 and TRBJ2-5, with 12 bases lining up with TRBD2. Per germline, CDR1 SGHTA and CDR2 FQGNSA. With 5 bases clipped from V and 4 bases from J, the junction kept 8 bases outside the gene matches. The CDR3 has 16 amino acids. The CDR3: CASSEWTSGVGETQYF. The DNA for the CDR3 is TGTGCCAGCAGCGAATGGACTAGCGGGGTGGGAGAGACCCAGTACTTC.

The table lists this clonotype with a count of one. The gene calls are TRBV28 and TRBJ2-3; 12 bases fit TRBD2. Germline CDR1 is MDHEN and CDR2 is SYDVKM. V gave up 6 bases and J gave up 2 bases; unmatched junction bases: 9. The CDR3 is 17 amino acids. The CDR3 loop reads CASRKFGLAGLTDTQYF. CDR3 coding DNA: TGTGCCAGCAGAAAATTCGGACTAGCGGGACTCACAGATACGCAGTATTTT.

In this sample, this clonotype turned up many times. V gene TRBV28 combines with J gene TRBJ1-5; TRBD1 agrees at 8 bases. This CDR3 has 13 residues. The V and J ends lost 8 bases and 7 bases, in that order; junction bases with no gene match: 7. The germline V gene has CDR1 MDHEN and CDR2 SYDVKM. The CDR3 DNA is TGTGCCAGCTCGACAGGGGTAGTGCAGCCCCAGCATTTT. Translated, it gives CASSTGVVQPQHF.

The J gene is TRBJ1-5, the V gene TRBV4-1; D unresolved. CDR3 length equals 12 residues. The V gene lost 2 bases and the J gene lost 9 bases, with 8 bases spanning the gap. Germline V CDR1 and CDR2: MGHRA, YSYEKL. The CDR3 reads CASSQIGRPQHF. In nucleotides, the CDR3 is TGCGCCAGCAGCCAAATCGGGAGGCCCCAGCATTTT.